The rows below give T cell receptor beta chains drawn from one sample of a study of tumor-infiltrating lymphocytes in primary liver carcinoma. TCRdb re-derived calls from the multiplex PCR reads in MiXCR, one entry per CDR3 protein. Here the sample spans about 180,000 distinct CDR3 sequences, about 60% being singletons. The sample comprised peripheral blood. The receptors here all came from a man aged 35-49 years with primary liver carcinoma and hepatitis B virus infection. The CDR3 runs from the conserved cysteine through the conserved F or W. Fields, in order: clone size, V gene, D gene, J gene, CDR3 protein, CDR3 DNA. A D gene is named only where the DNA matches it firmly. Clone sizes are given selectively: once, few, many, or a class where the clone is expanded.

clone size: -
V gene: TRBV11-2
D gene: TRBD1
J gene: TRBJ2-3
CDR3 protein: CASSWSGSAGTDTQYF
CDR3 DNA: TGTGCCAGCAGCTGGAGCGGTTCGGCAGGGACAGATACGCAGTACTTT

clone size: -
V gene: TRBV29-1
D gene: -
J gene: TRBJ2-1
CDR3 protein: CSVEDRWFEQFF
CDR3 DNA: TGCAGCGTTGAAGATCGTTGGTTTGAGCAGTTCTTC

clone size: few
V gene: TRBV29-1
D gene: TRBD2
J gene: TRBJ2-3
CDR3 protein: CSVEDQEREADTQYF
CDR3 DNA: TGCAGCGTTGAAGATCAGGAGCGGGAGGCAGATACGCAGTATTTT

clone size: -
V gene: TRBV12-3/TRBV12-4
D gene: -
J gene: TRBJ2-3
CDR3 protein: CASSPGTCLRQETHYF
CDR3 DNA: TGTGCCAGCAGCCCCGGGACATGCCTCCGCCAAGAGACCCATTACTTC

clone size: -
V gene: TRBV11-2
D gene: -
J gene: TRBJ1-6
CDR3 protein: CASSLSVGSSYNSPLRF
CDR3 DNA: TGTGCCAGCAGCTTGTCAGTGGGAAGCTCCTATAATTCACCCCTCCGCTTT

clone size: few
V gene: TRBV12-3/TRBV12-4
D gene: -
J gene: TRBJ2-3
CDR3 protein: CASSPRTDTQYF
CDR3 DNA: TGTGCCAGCAGTCCCCGGACAGATACGCAGTATTTT

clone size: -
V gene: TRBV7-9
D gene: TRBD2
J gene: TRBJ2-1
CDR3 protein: CASSLGFGGLAEEQFF
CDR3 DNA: TGTGCCAGCAGCTTAGGGTTTGGCGGACTAGCGGAGGAGCAGTTCTTC

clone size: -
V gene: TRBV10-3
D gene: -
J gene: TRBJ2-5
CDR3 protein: CAISEPDGARETQYF
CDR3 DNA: TGTGCCATCAGTGAGCCGGACGGTGCTAGAGAGACCCAGTACTTC

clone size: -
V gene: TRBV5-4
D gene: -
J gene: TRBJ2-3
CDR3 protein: CASSLVRGVTDTQYF
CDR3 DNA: TGTGCCAGCAGCTTGGTTAGGGGCGTCACAGATACGCAGTATTTT

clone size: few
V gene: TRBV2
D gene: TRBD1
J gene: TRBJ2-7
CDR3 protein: CASTDRGGDEQYF
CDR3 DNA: TGTGCCAGCACTGACAGGGGTGGCGACGAGCAGTACTTC

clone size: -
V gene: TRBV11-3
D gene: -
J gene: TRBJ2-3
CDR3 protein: CASNLKGRSGDTQYF
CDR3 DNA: TGTGCCAGCAACTTAAAGGGAAGGTCGGGAGATACGCAGTATTTT

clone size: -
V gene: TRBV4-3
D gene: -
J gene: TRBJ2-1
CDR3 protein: CASSQDPYSEYNEHFF
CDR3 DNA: TGCGCCAGCAGCCAAGATCCCTACTCAGAATACAATGAGCACTTCTTC

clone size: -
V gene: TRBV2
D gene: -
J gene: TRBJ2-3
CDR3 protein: CASSEMISSPDTQYF
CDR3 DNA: TGTGCCAGCAGTGAAATGATTAGCTCACCTGATACGCAGTATTTT

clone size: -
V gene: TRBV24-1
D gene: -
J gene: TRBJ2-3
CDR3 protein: CATSDPSVSTDTQYF
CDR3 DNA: TGTGCCACCAGTGATCCTAGCGTGAGCACAGATACACAGTATTTT

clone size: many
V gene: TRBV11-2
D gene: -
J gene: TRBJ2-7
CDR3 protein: CASSLLGHEQYF
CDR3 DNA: TGTGCCAGCAGCTTGTTGGGCCACGAGCAGTACTTC

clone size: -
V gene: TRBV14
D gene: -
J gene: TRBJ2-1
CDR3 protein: CASSLRMVGEQSF
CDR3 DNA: TGTGCCAGCAGCCTACGGATGGTGGGTGAGCAGTCCTTC

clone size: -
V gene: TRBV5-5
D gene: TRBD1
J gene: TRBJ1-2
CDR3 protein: CASSQGGGPRPISYTF
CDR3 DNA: TGTGCCAGCAGCCAGGGGGGGGGGCCGCGCCCCATTAGCTACACCTTC

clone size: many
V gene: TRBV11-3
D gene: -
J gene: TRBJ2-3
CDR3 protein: CASSFGPADTQYF
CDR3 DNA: TGTGCCAGCAGCTTCGGACCGGCAGATACGCAGTATTTT

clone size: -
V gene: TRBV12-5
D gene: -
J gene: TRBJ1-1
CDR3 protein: CASDSNRDTEAFF
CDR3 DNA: TGTGCTAGTGATTCGAACCGGGACACTGAAGCTTTCTTT

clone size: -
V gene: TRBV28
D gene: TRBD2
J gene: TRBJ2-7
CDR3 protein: CASLSGSWPPVSPRDYEQYF
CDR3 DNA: TGTGCCAGCCTTAGCGGGAGTTGGCCTCCCGTGTCCCCAAGGGACTACGAGCAGTACTTC

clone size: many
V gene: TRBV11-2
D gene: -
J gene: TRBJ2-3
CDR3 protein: CASGEDTQYF
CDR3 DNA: TGTGCCAGCGGCGAAGATACGCAGTATTTT

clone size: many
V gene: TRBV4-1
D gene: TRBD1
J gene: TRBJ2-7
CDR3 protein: CASSQDPGQGADYEQYF
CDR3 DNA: TGCGCCAGCAGCCAAGATCCGGGACAGGGGGCCGACTACGAGCAGTACTTC

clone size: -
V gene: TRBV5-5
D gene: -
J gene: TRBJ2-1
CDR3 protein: CASSLALALDSEQFF
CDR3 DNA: TGTGCCAGCAGCTTGGCCCTAGCATTAGACAGTGAGCAGTTCTTC

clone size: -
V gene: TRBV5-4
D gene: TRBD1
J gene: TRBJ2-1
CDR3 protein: CASSLEPGTASYNEQFF
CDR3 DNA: TGTGCCAGCAGCTTGGAGCCCGGGACAGCGTCCTACAATGAGCAGTTCTTC

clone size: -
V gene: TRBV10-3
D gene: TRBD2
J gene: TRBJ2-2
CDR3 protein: CAISGLAEGTGELFF
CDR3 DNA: TGTGCCATCAGCGGACTAGCGGAAGGGACCGGGGAGCTGTTTTTT

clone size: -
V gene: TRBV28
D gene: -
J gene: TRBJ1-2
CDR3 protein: CASSLRTRGRYGYTF
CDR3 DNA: TGTGCCAGCAGTCTACGGACCAGGGGAAGGTATGGCTACACCTTC

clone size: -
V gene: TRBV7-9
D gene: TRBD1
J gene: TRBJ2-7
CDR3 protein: CASSSGTGNYEQYF
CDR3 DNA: TGTGCCAGCAGTAGTGGGACAGGGAACTACGAGCAGTACTTC

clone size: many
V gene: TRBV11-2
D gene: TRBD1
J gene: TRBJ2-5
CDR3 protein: CASSQGEETQYF
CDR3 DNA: TGTGCCAGCAGCCAGGGGGAAGAGACCCAGTACTTC

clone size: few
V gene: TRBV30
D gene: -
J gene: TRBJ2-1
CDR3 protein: CAWSQVGSNNEQFF
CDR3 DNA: TGTGCCTGGAGTCAAGTAGGGTCTAACAATGAGCAGTTCTTC

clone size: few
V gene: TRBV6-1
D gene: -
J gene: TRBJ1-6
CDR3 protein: CASSEDSRTHNSPLHF
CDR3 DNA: TGTGCCAGCAGTGAAGACAGTAGGACCCATAATTCACCCCTCCACTTT

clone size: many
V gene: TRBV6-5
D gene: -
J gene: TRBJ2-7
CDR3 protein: CASTSPGSYEQYF
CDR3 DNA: TGTGCCAGCACCTCGCCAGGCTCCTACGAGCAGTACTTC

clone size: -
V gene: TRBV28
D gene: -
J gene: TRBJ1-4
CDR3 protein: CASTLDHPSEKLFF
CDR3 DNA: TGTGCCAGCACCTTGGACCATCCCAGTGAAAAACTGTTTTTT

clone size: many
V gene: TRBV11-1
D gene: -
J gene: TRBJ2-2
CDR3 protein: CASNPRGNTGELFF
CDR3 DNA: TGTGCCAGCAATCCGAGAGGGAACACCGGGGAGCTGTTTTTT